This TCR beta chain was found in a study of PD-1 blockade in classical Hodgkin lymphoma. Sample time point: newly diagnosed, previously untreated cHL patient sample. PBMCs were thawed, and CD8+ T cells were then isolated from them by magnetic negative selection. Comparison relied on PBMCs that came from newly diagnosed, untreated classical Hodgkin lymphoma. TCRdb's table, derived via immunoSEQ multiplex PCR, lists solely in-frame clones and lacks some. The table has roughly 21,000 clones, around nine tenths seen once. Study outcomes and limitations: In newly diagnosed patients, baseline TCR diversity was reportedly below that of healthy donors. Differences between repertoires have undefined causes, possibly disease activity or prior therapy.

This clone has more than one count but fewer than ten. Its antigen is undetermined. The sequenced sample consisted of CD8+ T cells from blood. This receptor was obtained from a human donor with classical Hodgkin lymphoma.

Here the CDR3 reads CASSQDLQGYSGNTIYF. The CDR3 DNA reads TGCGCCAGCAGCCAAGATTTGCAGGGCTACTCTGGAAACACCATATATTTT. The chain combines TRBV4-3 with TRBJ1-3; D perhaps matches TRBD1 (5 bases). The V gene's germline CDR1 is LGHNA and CDR2 YSLEER. V was shortened by 0 bases and J by 0 bases, with 12 bases between the two germline ends. The CDR3 runs 17 residues.